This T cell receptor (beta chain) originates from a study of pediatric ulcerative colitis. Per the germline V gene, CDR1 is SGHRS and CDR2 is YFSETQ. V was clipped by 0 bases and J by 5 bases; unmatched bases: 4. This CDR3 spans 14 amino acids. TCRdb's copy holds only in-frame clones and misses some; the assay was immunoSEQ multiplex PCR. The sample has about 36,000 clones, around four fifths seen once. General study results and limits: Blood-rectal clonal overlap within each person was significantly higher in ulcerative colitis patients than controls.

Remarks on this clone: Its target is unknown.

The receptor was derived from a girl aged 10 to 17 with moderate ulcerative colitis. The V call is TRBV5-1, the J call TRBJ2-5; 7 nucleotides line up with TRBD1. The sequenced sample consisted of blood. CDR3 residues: CASSLGQGWETQYF. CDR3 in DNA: TGCGCCAGCAGCTTGGGACAGGGTTGGGAGACCCAGTACTTC.